The rows below give T cell receptor beta chains drawn from one sample of a study of vaccination effects on CD4 cells after COVID-19. Antigen specificity for these receptors is unknown. Profiled with immunoSEQ multiplex PCR; TCRdb holds only in-frame clones, not every one. This sample has about 31,000 clones; approximately 68% occur once, and the top ten carry 25% to 30%. The sample in question was CD4+ T cells from PBMCs cultured with HCoV-229E spike peptides, obtained before COVID-19 vaccination. Receptors originate from a human donor who received a COVID-19 vaccine. Each CDR3 is given with its conserved first and last residue. The D gene is left open where the match is weak. Only part of the rows carry a size: once, few, many, or a class if the clone is expanded.

d_gene: -
j_gene: TRBJ1-3
v_gene: TRBV27
abundance: -
CDR3aa: CASSLGQTRNTIYF
CDR3nt: TGTGCCAGCAGTCTCGGCCAGACAAGAAACACCATATATTTT

d_gene: -
j_gene: TRBJ2-5
v_gene: TRBV5-6
abundance: -
CDR3aa: CASSVLQGETQYF
CDR3nt: TGTGCCAGCAGCGTACTACAGGGAGAGACCCAGTACTTC

d_gene: -
j_gene: TRBJ1-5
v_gene: TRBV6-2/TRBV6-3
abundance: few
CDR3aa: CASSYSGSYSNQPQHF
CDR3nt: TGTGCCAGCAGTTACTCGGGGAGTTATAGCAATCAGCCCCAGCATTTT

d_gene: -
j_gene: TRBJ2-7
v_gene: TRBV7-2
abundance: -
CDR3aa: CASSLGAGSRYF
CDR3nt: TGTGCCAGCAGCTTAGGGGCAGGGTCGCGGTACTTC

d_gene: -
j_gene: TRBJ1-6
v_gene: TRBV21-1
abundance: -
CDR3aa: CASSKRQHYNSPLHF
CDR3nt: TGTGCCAGCAGCAAAAGGCAGCACTATAATTCACCCCTCCACTTT

d_gene: -
j_gene: TRBJ2-2
v_gene: TRBV2
abundance: -
CDR3aa: CASSDRLNTGELFF
CDR3nt: TGTGCCAGCAGTGACCGATTGAACACCGGGGAGCTGTTTTTT

d_gene: -
j_gene: TRBJ2-2
v_gene: TRBV7-7
abundance: -
CDR3aa: CASRNGLNTGELFF
CDR3nt: TGTGCTAGCAGGAATGGGCTGAACACCGGGGAGCTGTTTTTT

d_gene: -
j_gene: TRBJ2-7
v_gene: TRBV19
abundance: -
CDR3aa: CASTLKGGYEQYF
CDR3nt: TGTGCCAGTACCCTAAAGGGAGGCTACGAGCAGTACTTC

d_gene: -
j_gene: TRBJ1-3
v_gene: TRBV19
abundance: -
CDR3aa: CASSIAAGGNTIYF
CDR3nt: TGTGCCAGTAGTATCGCGGCAGGGGGAAACACCATATATTTT

d_gene: TRBD2
j_gene: TRBJ2-1
v_gene: TRBV11-3
abundance: -
CDR3aa: CASSLESHGREKYEQFF
CDR3nt: TGTGCCAGCAGCTTAGAGTCCCATGGGCGGGAGAAATATGAGCAGTTCTTC

d_gene: TRBD1
j_gene: TRBJ2-7
v_gene: TRBV10-3
abundance: -
CDR3aa: CASVQGVGASEQYF
CDR3nt: TGTGCCAGCGTCCAGGGGGTCGGGGCTAGCGAGCAGTACTTC

d_gene: TRBD2
j_gene: TRBJ2-1
v_gene: TRBV18
abundance: -
CDR3aa: CASSKLAYNEQFF
CDR3nt: TGTGCCAGCTCAAAACTAGCGTACAATGAGCAGTTCTTC

d_gene: -
j_gene: TRBJ2-7
v_gene: TRBV28
abundance: -
CDR3aa: CASSQDWMGYEQYF
CDR3nt: TGTGCCAGCAGCCAGGACTGGATGGGGTACGAGCAGTACTTC

d_gene: -
j_gene: TRBJ2-1
v_gene: TRBV30
abundance: -
CDR3aa: CAATGNYNEQFF
CDR3nt: TGTGCCGCTACAGGGAACTACAATGAGCAGTTCTTC

d_gene: TRBD1
j_gene: TRBJ2-7
v_gene: TRBV6-6
abundance: -
CDR3aa: CASSGGTGTAEQYF
CDR3nt: TGTGCCAGCAGTGGGGGGACAGGGACCGCCGAGCAGTACTTC

d_gene: TRBD1
j_gene: TRBJ2-7
v_gene: TRBV12-3/TRBV12-4
abundance: -
CDR3aa: CASSRTGEEQYF
CDR3nt: TGTGCCAGCAGTCGGACAGGGGAAGAGCAGTACTTC

d_gene: -
j_gene: TRBJ1-1
v_gene: TRBV3-1/TRBV3-2
abundance: -
CDR3aa: CASSQASNTEAFF
CDR3nt: TGTGCCAGCAGCCAAGCCTCGAACACTGAAGCTTTCTTT

d_gene: -
j_gene: TRBJ1-5
v_gene: TRBV5-1
abundance: medium-sized
CDR3aa: CASSLVPGGNQPQHF
CDR3nt: TGCGCCAGCAGCTTGGTGCCAGGGGGCAATCAGCCCCAGCATTTT

d_gene: -
j_gene: TRBJ2-1
v_gene: TRBV7-2
abundance: few
CDR3aa: CASSYGTSYNEQFF
CDR3nt: TGTGCCAGCAGCTACGGGACGTCCTACAATGAGCAGTTCTTC

d_gene: -
j_gene: TRBJ1-4
v_gene: TRBV18
abundance: -
CDR3aa: CASSSTGGVTNEKLFF
CDR3nt: TGTGCCAGCTCATCAACCGGAGGGGTTACTAATGAAAAACTGTTTTTT

d_gene: TRBD2
j_gene: TRBJ2-1
v_gene: TRBV5-1
abundance: -
CDR3aa: CASSLSLSGGPQNEQFF
CDR3nt: TGCGCCAGCAGCTTGTCCCTTTCGGGAGGGCCCCAGAATGAGCAGTTCTTC

d_gene: TRBD1
j_gene: TRBJ1-1
v_gene: TRBV7-2
abundance: -
CDR3aa: CASSLEGASAEAFF
CDR3nt: TGTGCCAGCAGCTTAGAGGGGGCGAGTGCTGAAGCTTTCTTT

d_gene: TRBD2
j_gene: TRBJ2-3
v_gene: TRBV5-4
abundance: -
CDR3aa: CASSSGTSGSTDTQYF
CDR3nt: TGTGCCAGCAGCTCCGGGACTAGCGGTAGCACAGATACGCAGTATTTT

d_gene: -
j_gene: TRBJ2-5
v_gene: TRBV3-1/TRBV3-2
abundance: -
CDR3aa: CASSQEVRSRETQYF
CDR3nt: TGTGCCAGCAGCCAAGAAGTGAGGTCACGGGAGACCCAGTACTTC

d_gene: -
j_gene: TRBJ2-3
v_gene: TRBV19
abundance: -
CDR3aa: CASAGPSTRRSTDTQYF
CDR3nt: TGTGCCAGTGCCGGGCCATCAACCAGAAGAAGCACAGATACGCAGTATTTT

d_gene: TRBD1
j_gene: TRBJ1-2
v_gene: TRBV27
abundance: few
CDR3aa: CASSPSGQGAPVYGYTF
CDR3nt: TGTGCCAGCAGTCCCTCGGGACAGGGGGCCCCGGTCTATGGCTACACCTTC

d_gene: -
j_gene: TRBJ2-2
v_gene: TRBV6-5
abundance: few
CDR3aa: CASNKNQGSGELFF
CDR3nt: TGTGCCAGCAATAAAAATCAGGGCTCCGGGGAGCTGTTTTTT

d_gene: -
j_gene: TRBJ1-1
v_gene: TRBV5-1
abundance: -
CDR3aa: CASSSTQGNTEAFF
CDR3nt: TGCGCCAGCAGCTCCACACAGGGGAACACTGAAGCTTTCTTT

d_gene: -
j_gene: TRBJ1-2
v_gene: TRBV30
abundance: -
CDR3aa: CAWTKTANYGYTF
CDR3nt: TGTGCCTGGACGAAGACAGCTAACTATGGCTACACCTTC

d_gene: -
j_gene: TRBJ2-1
v_gene: TRBV4-3
abundance: -
CDR3aa: CASSQESRAVGEQFF
CDR3nt: TGCGCCAGCAGCCAAGAGAGCAGGGCGGTGGGTGAGCAGTTCTTC

d_gene: TRBD2
j_gene: TRBJ2-1
v_gene: TRBV7-9
abundance: once
CDR3aa: CASSLALLLGGGEQFF
CDR3nt: TGTGCCAGCAGCTTAGCGCTACTCTTGGGGGGGGGTGAGCAGTTCTTC

d_gene: -
j_gene: TRBJ1-1
v_gene: TRBV9
abundance: -
CDR3aa: CASSRTVTMNTEAFF
CDR3nt: TGTGCCAGCAGTCGGACAGTTACCATGAACACTGAAGCTTTCTTT

d_gene: -
j_gene: TRBJ1-2
v_gene: TRBV28
abundance: -
CDR3aa: CASSLGGSYGYTF
CDR3nt: TGTGCCAGCAGTTTAGGGGGGAGCTATGGCTACACCTTC

d_gene: TRBD2
j_gene: TRBJ2-7
v_gene: TRBV5-6
abundance: -
CDR3aa: CASSQTSGYEQYF
CDR3nt: TGTGCCAGCAGCCAGACTAGCGGCTACGAGCAGTACTTC

d_gene: TRBD2
j_gene: TRBJ2-7
v_gene: TRBV2
abundance: -
CDR3aa: CASRASGRSYEQYF
CDR3nt: TGTGCCAGCAGGGCTAGCGGGAGGTCGTACGAGCAGTACTTC

d_gene: -
j_gene: TRBJ1-3
v_gene: TRBV28
abundance: -
CDR3aa: CASSLEAGSSGNTIYF
CDR3nt: TGTGCCAGCAGTTTAGAAGCGGGGTCCTCTGGAAACACCATATATTTT

d_gene: TRBD1
j_gene: TRBJ2-5
v_gene: TRBV5-8
abundance: -
CDR3aa: CASSLRRQGARETQYF
CDR3nt: TGTGCCAGCAGCTTGCGACGACAGGGGGCGCGAGAGACCCAGTACTTC